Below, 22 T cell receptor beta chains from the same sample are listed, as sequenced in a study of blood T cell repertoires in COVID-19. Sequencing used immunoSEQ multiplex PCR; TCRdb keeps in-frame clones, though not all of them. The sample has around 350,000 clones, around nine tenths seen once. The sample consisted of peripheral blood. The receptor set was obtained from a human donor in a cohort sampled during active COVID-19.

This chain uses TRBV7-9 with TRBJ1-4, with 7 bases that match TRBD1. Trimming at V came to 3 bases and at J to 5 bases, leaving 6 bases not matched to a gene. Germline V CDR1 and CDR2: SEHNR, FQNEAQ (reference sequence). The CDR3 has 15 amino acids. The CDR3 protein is CASSFRGGANEKLFF. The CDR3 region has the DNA TGTGCCAGCAGCTTTCGAGGGGGCGCGAATGAAAAACTGTTTTTT. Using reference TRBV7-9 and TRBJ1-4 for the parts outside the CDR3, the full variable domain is DTGVSQNPRHKITKRGQNVTFRCDPISEHNRLYWYRQTLGQGPEFLTYFQNEAQLEKSRLLSDRFSAERPKGSFSTLEIQRTEQGDSAMYLCASSFRGGANEKLFFGSGTQLSVL.

The CDR3 nucleotides are TGTGCCAGCAGTGCCAGGGTGGACTATGGCTACACCTTC. It translates to CASSARVDYGYTF. The chain links TRBV25-1 to TRBJ1-2; perhaps TRBD1 as D (5 bases). The germline V gene encodes CDR1 MGHDK and CDR2 SYGVNS. This CDR3 is built from 13 residues. V was pared by 4 bases and J by 3 bases, with 9 bases between.

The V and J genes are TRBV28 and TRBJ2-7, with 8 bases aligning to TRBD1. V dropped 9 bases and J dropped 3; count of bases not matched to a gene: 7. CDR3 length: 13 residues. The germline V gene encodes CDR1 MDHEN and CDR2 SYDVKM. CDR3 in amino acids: CASEDRVFYEQYF. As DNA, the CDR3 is TGTGCCAGTGAGGACAGGGTTTTCTACGAGCAGTACTTC.

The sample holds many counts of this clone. The CDR3, as DNA: TGTGCCAGCAGTATGACAGGGACAGGGCAGCCCCAGCATTTT. Its protein is CASSMTGTGQPQHF. The rearrangement links TRBV6-4 to TRBJ1-5; 9 bases agree with TRBD1. Germline V gives CDR1 MRHNA, CDR2 SNTAGT. V dropped 5 bases and J dropped 7; count of bases not matched to a gene: 6. The CDR3 spans 14 residues.

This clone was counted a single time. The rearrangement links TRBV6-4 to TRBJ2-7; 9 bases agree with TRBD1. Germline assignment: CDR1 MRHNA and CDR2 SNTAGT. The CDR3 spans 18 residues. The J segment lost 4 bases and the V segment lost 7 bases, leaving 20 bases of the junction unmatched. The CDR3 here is CASKLDPPTGGPVYEQYF. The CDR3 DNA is TGTGCCAGCAAGTTGGACCCGCCCACAGGGGGCCCAGTTTACGAGCAGTACTTC.

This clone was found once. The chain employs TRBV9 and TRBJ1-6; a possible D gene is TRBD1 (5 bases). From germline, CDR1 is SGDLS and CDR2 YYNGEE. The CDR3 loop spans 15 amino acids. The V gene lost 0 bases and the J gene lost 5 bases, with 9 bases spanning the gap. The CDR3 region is CASSVEWGNNSPLHF. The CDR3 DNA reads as TGTGCCAGCAGCGTAGAGTGGGGCAATAATTCACCCCTCCACTTT.

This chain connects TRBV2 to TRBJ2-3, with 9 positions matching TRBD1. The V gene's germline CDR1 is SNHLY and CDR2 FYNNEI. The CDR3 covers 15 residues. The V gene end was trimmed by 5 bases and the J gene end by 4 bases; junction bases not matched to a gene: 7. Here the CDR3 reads CASSPDRGFADTQYF. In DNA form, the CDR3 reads TGTGCCAGCAGTCCAGACAGGGGGTTCGCAGATACGCAGTATTTT.

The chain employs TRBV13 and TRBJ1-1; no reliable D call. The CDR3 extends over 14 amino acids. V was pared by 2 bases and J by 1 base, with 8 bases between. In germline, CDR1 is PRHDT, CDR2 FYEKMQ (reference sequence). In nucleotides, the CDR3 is TGTGCCAGCAGCTTACGCTATGAGAACACTGAAGCTTTCTTT. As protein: CASSLRYENTEAFF. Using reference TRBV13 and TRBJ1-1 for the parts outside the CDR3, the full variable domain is AAGVIQSPRHLIKEKRETATLKCYPIPRHDTVYWYQQGPGQDPQFLISFYEKMQSDKGSIPDRFSAQQFSDYHSELNMSSLELGDSALYFCASSLRYENTEAFFGQGTRLTVV.

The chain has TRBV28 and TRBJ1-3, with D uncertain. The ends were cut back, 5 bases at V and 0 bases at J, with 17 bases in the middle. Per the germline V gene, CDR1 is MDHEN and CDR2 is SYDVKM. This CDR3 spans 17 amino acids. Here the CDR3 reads CASSRSDGGYSGNTIYF. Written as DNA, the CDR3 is TGTGCCAGCAGTCGCTCTGACGGCGGATACTCTGGAAACACCATATATTTT.

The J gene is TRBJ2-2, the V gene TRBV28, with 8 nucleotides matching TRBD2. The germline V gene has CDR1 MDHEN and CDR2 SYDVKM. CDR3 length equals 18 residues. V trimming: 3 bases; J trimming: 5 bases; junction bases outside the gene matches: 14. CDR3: CASSFSYFGSGSTGELFF. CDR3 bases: TGTGCCAGCAGTTTCTCTTATTTCGGGAGCGGGAGTACCGGGGAGCTGTTTTTT.

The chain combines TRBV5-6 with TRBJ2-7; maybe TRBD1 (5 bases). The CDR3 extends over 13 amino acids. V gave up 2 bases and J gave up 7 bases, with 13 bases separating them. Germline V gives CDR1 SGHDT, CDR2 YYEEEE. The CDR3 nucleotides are TGTGCCAGCAGCTTTGGTCCCCAGGGAGAGCAGTACTTC. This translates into CASSFGPQGEQYF. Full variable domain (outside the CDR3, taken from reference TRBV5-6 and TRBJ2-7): DAGVTQSPTHLIKTRGQQVTLRCSPKSGHDTVSWYQQALGQGPQFIFQYYEEEERQRGNFPDRFSGHQFPNYSSELNVNALLLGDSALYLCASSFGPQGEQYFGPGTRLTVT.

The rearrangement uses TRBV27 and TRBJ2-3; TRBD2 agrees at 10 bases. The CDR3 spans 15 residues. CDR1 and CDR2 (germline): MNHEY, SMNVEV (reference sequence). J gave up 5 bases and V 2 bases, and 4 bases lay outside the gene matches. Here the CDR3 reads CASSLILAGVDTQYF. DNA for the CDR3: TGTGCCAGCAGTTTAATCCTAGCGGGAGTAGATACGCAGTATTTT.

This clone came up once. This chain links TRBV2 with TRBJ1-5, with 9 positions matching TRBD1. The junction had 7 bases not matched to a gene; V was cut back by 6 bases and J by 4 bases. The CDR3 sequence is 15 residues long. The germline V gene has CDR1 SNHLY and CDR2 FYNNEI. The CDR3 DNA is TGTGCCAGCAGCGATATGACAGGGGGGAATCAGCCCCAGCATTTT. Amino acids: CASSDMTGGNQPQHF.

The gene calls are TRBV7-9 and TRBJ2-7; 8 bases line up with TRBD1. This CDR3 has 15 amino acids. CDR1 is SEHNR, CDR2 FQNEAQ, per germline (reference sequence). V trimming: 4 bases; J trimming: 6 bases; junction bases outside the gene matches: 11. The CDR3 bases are TGTGCCAGCAGCTCCTACCAGGGGGCGCGGAGCGAGCAGTACTTC. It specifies CASSSYQGARSEQYF.

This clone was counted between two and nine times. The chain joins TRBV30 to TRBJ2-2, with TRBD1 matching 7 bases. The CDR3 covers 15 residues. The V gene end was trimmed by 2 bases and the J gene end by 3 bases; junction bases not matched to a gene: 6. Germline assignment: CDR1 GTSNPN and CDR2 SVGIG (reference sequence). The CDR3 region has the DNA TGTGCCTGGAGTCCGACAGGGATGGACACCGGGGAGCTGTTTTTT. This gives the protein CAWSPTGMDTGELFF.

The CDR3 is CASNSAGELFF. In nucleotides, the CDR3 is TGTGCCAGCAATAGTGCCGGGGAGCTGTTTTTT. This chain joins TRBV2 and TRBJ2-2; D unclear. In germline, CDR1 is SNHLY, CDR2 FYNNEI. This CDR3 has 11 amino acids. V was shortened by 7 bases and J by 6 bases, with 6 bases between the two germline ends.

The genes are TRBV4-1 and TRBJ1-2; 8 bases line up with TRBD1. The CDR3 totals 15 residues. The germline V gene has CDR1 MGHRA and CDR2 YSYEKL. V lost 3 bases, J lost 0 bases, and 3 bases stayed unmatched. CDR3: CASSQTGQANYGYTF. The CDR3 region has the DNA TGCGCCAGCAGCCAGACGGGACAGGCTAACTATGGCTACACCTTC.

CDR3 in amino acids: CASSLGWMAGELFF. The CDR3 DNA sequence: TGTGCCAGCAGCCTCGGGTGGATGGCCGGGGAGCTGTTTTTT. The genes are TRBV4-2 and TRBJ2-2; D is unclear. CDR1 and CDR2 from the germline V gene are LGHNA and YNFKEQ. Trimming left V 4 bases short and J 6 bases short, with 12 bases between. The CDR3 loop spans 14 amino acids.

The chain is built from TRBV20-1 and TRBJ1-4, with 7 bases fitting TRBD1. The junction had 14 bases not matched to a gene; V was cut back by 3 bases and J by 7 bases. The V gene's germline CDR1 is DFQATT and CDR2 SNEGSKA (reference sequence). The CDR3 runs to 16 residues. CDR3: CSASGTADPRGEKLFF. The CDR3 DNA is TGCAGTGCTAGTGGGACAGCTGACCCCAGGGGTGAAAAACTGTTTTTT.

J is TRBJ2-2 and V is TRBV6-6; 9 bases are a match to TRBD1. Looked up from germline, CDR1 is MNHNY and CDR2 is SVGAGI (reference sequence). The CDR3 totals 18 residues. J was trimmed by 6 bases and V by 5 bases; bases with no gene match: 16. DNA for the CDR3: TGTGCCAGCAGTCAGTCATGGGGGGGACAGGGAATCGCCGGGGAGCTGTTTTTT. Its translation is CASSQSWGGQGIAGELFF.

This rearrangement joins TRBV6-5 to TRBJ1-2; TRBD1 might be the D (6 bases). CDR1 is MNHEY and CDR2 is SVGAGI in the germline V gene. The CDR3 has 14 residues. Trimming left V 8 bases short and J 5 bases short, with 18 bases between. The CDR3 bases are TGTGCCAGCGTTAAAGGGGGAACCGGGTATGGCTACACCTTC. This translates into CASVKGGTGYGYTF.

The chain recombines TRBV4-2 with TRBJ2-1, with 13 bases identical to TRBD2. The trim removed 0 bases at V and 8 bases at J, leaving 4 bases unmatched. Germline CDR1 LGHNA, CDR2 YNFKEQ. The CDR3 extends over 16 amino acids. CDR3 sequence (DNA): TGTGCCAGCAGCCAAGAGGGGACTAGCGGGGTGGATGAGCAGTTCTTC. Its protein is CASSQEGTSGVDEQFF.